The entry below gives a single T cell receptor (beta chain) sequence along with its context. This clonotype was found once. Its antigen is not yet known. The input lacks base qualities; no much larger clone sits a single base away. Evidence from a single read is weak. The sample is drawn from a study of CD8 T cells in Susac syndrome (dated by TCRdb to between 2018 and 2021). Study-wide context: Whether CD8+ T cell activation and differentiation in Susac syndrome was antigen driven was tested using repertoire sequencing. Clonality of the CD8+ T cell repertoire was compared between more than 10 healthy donors, about 14 Susac syndrome patients and around 15 multiple sclerosis patients. The investigation overall reported the following: The TCR sequencing and HLA analysis was acknowledged to have included a relatively small number of individuals.

RNA was extracted using the RNeasy kit, and roughly 0.5 to 1 ug of the RNA was reverse transcribed with random hexamers. The immunoSEQ multiplex PCR assay, which covers 54 Vbeta and 13 Jbeta segments, was used to amplify TCR beta CDR3 regions. To correct PCR amplification bias, a synthetic template baseline was used for both primer optimization and computational correction. As for the authors' bioinformatics: Only productive sequences were kept, with reads annotated to V, D and J genes according to IMGT and analyzed in immunoSEQ Analyzer. Clonality was calculated as one minus the Shannon entropy normalized by log2 of the number of productive unique sequences. Public and private clones were assessed among the 100 most prevalent clones of each patient and control. Clones were defined as Susac-specific if absent from the healthy and MS cohorts, from some 1,000 published viral clones and from other ImmuneACCESS disease sequences. The public sequencing data were trimmed at Q25 with fastp and processed into clonotypes with MiXCR by TCRdb, which kept only in-frame beta chains. Each record represents a unique CDR3 protein, reported with the most common genes and DNA among its rows. The V and J calls reflect TCRdb's pipeline rather than the authors' work. The sample table shows 150,000 to 160,000 distinct CDR3 sequences, and over 95% are seen once. The leading ten clones occupy 0.15% of the sample.

Peripheral blood CD8+ and CD4+ T cells from healthy donors, Susac syndrome patients and multiple sclerosis patients were profiled using high-throughput TCR beta sequencing. Treatment-naive patients with stable or active relapsing-remitting disease fulfilling revised McDonald criteria were used as multiple sclerosis controls. Bulk CD8+ and CD4+ T cells were purified magnetically by negative isolation, whereas CD8+ TEMRA cells were enriched by FACS. Blood was drawn into EDTA tubes, processed within 24 hours, and PBMCs were isolated by density gradient centrifugation. PBMCs intended for TCR sequencing were cryopreserved in liquid nitrogen and were subsequently thawed in a 37 degrees C water bath. Purity of sorted or isolated CD4+, CD8+ and CD8+ TEMRA cells was at least 90%. The clonotype originates from a human donor with multiple sclerosis. The sample comprised CD8+ T cells from PBMCs.

The nucleotide sequence is TGCGCCAGCAGACCCCGGCGGGAGCAGTACTTC. Translated, this is CASRPRREQYF. Recombination connected TRBV23-1 to TRBJ2-7; the D gene is not confidently resolved. TRBV23-1 is designated an ORF whose function remains uncertain. From its cysteine to its phenylalanine, the CDR3 spans 11 amino acids. Of all the DNA, just the CDR3 is kept, 33 bases in frame from base 1. At the junction V is shortened by 6 bases and J by 7 bases, with 10 bases in between.